What follows are 3 T cell receptor beta chains derived from one specimen sequenced in a study of human T cells and chemical hapten exposure. TCRdb fed the RACE reads into MiXCR, producing one record per CDR3 protein. This repertoire shows 380,000 or so distinct CDR3 sequences, 4.8% found once; its top ten account for under 2.5%. The time point: patch test 1, 2 weeks after DPC sensitization. Treatment denoted: therapeutic diphenylcyclopropenone sensitization with weekly scalp DPC. Sequencing used whole blood, obtained in connection with sensitization to the hapten diphenylcyclopropenone (DPC). The receptors shown here come from a woman aged 45-65 years with alopecia areata. Some clones in this sample may be carry-over from other donors' samples.

This sequence joins TRBV2 and TRBJ2-1; 13 bases align to TRBD2. This CDR3 has 15 residues. Germline loops: CDR1 SNHLY, CDR2 FYNNEI. The junction had 4 bases not matched to a gene; V was cut back by 6 bases and J by 5 bases. The CDR3 here is CASRPTSGGDNEQFF. The CDR3 DNA sequence: TGTGCCAGCAGGCCTACTAGCGGGGGGGACAATGAGCAGTTCTTC.

This clonotype was seen ten or more times. This chain links TRBV7-2 with TRBJ2-3; a possible D gene is TRBD2 (5 bases). V was trimmed by 6 bases and J by 3 bases, leaving 13 bases between them. The CDR3 has 14 residues. Germline assignment: CDR1 SGHTA and CDR2 FQGNSA. Here the CDR3 DNA reads TGTGCCAGCAGTTTGCTGGGGAGTACAGATACGCAGTATTTT. It specifies CASSLLGSTDTQYF.

This clonotype came up a few times. CDR3 sequence (DNA): TGTGCCAGCAGGGACGGACTAGGAACCTACGAGCAGTACTTC. This codes for CASRDGLGTYEQYF. The chain combines TRBV12-3 or TRBV12-4 with TRBJ2-7; 7 nucleotides agree with TRBD2. The CDR3 is made up of 14 amino acids. Germline trimming cut 6 bases from V and 2 bases from J; bases unmatched to any gene: 7.